A single sample is the source of the 15 T cell receptor beta chains below, sequenced in a study of blood T cell repertoires in COVID-19. Assay used: immunoSEQ multiplex PCR; TCRdb lists only in-frame clones, some missing. The sample holds about 180,000 clones; approximately 83% are singletons and the top ten take around 3%. Sequenced sample: peripheral blood. Receptor source: a man in his sixties with acute or convalescent COVID-19.

This clone has more than one count but fewer than ten. Other DNA sequences in this specimen translate into the identical CDR3. The chain has TRBV7-9 and TRBJ1-4, with D tentatively TRBD1 (5 bases). CDR1 is SEHNR, CDR2 FQNEAQ, per germline (reference sequence). The CDR3 spans 15 residues. Between the trimmed V and J ends, which lost 1 base and 5 bases, there was a span of 11 bases. CDR3 amino acids: CASSLGGGVNEKLFF. CDR3 bases: TGTGCCAGCAGCTTAGGGGGCGGGGTGAATGAAAAACTGTTTTTT.

The chain links TRBV3-1 (or the pseudogene TRBV3-2) to TRBJ1-1; the D is unclear. The CDR3 has 13 residues. Germline V gives CDR1 LGHDT, CDR2 YNNKEL (reference sequence). V was pared by 1 base and J by 3 bases, with 6 bases between. The CDR3: CASSQVTYTEAFF. The CDR3 coding sequence is TGTGCCAGCAGCCAAGTCACTTACACTGAAGCTTTCTTT.

The J gene is TRBJ2-5, the V gene TRBV19; maybe TRBD2 (6 bases). Germline values: CDR1 LNHDA, CDR2 SQIVND (reference sequence). The CDR3 consists of 13 residues. The V end lost 5 bases, the J end lost 4 bases, and 11 bases lay between the germline ends. The DNA of the CDR3 is TGTGCCAGTAGTCCGGGACTGCTAGAGACCCAGTACTTC. Its protein is CASSPGLLETQYF.

V gene TRBV12-3 or TRBV12-4 combines with J gene TRBJ2-4, with 7 bases aligning to TRBD2. V lost 5 bases to trimming and J lost 7 bases; unmatched junction nucleotides: 5. CDR3 size: 13 residues. The CDR3 here is CASSPPGRNIQYF. CDR3 DNA: TGTGCCAGCAGTCCCCCCGGGAGGAACATTCAGTACTTC.

This clone is a singleton in its sample. The V call is TRBV28, the J call TRBJ1-1; 9 nucleotides line up with TRBD1. J was trimmed by 6 bases and V by 8 bases; bases with no gene match: 7. This CDR3 contains 13 residues. Germline V gene data show CDR1 as MDHEN and CDR2 as SYDVKM. CDR3 in amino acids: CASRSTGGAEAFF. The CDR3 bases are TGTGCCAGCCGCTCGACAGGGGGGGCTGAAGCTTTCTTT.

The rearrangement joins TRBV7-3 to TRBJ2-1, with D possibly matching TRBD2 (5 bases). The CDR3 has 14 residues. Germline assignment: CDR1 SGHTA and CDR2 FQGTGA. Trimming took 1 base from V and 5 from J, leaving 9 bases between them. CDR3 DNA: TGTGCCAGCAGCTTAAACCCTAGCCACAATGAGCAGTTCTTC. Translation: CASSLNPSHNEQFF.

The chain links TRBV10-3 to TRBJ1-3; TRBD1 aligns across 8 bases. CDR1 is ENHRY, CDR2 SYGVKD, per germline. The length of the CDR3 is 15 residues. J was trimmed by 4 bases and V by 4 bases; bases with no gene match: 6. The CDR3 coding sequence is TGTGCCATCAGTGGTTGGCAGGGGGCAGGAAACACCATATATTTT. It codes for CAISGWQGAGNTIYF.

The chain is built from TRBV7-9 and TRBJ2-1; 8 positions agree with TRBD1. From germline, CDR1 is SEHNR and CDR2 FQNEAQ (reference sequence). This CDR3 spans 15 amino acids. V lost 5 bases to trimming and J lost 1 base; unmatched junction nucleotides: 4. The CDR3 here is CASSPGQVSYNEQFF. As DNA, the CDR3 is TGTGCCAGCAGCCCGGGACAGGTTTCCTACAATGAGCAGTTCTTC.

The genes are TRBV7-8 and TRBJ2-7, with 11 bases matching TRBD2. The CDR3 runs 14 residues. Germline CDR1 and CDR2: SGHVS and FQNEAQ. V was pared by 4 bases and J by 1 base, with 0 bases of the junction left unmatched. In nucleotides, the CDR3 is TGTGCCAGCAGCTGGACTAGCGGGTCCTACGAGCAGTACTTC. It encodes CASSWTSGSYEQYF.

This sequence joins TRBV6-5 and TRBJ2-7, with 8 nucleotides matching TRBD1. Germline V gives CDR1 MNHEY, CDR2 SVGAGI. The trim removed 6 bases at V and 6 bases at J, leaving 10 bases unmatched. This CDR3 contains 14 residues. This CDR3 reads CASRESRDRTEQYF. CDR3 nucleotides: TGTGCCAGCAGGGAGTCCCGGGACAGGACCGAGCAGTACTTC.

There are a few counts of this clone. This chain connects TRBV6-5 to TRBJ1-3; D call uncertain. Per the germline V gene, CDR1 is MNHEY and CDR2 is SVGAGI. Trimming left V 5 bases short and J 4 bases short, with 9 bases between. The CDR3 is 13 residues long. The CDR3 DNA sequence: TGTGCCAGCAGTCTCACGGAGGGAAACACCATATATTTT. This sequence encodes CASSLTEGNTIYF.

V usage is TRBV6-6 and J usage is TRBJ2-1, with 8 bases identical to TRBD2. The CDR3 consists of 14 residues. V gave up 5 bases and J gave up 5 bases; unmatched junction bases: 5. Germline CDR1 is MNHNY and CDR2 is SVGAGI (reference sequence). In DNA form, the CDR3 reads TGTGCCAGCAGTAAAGAGCGGGGGAACAATGAGCAGTTCTTC. Protein product: CASSKERGNNEQFF.

The chain couples TRBV27 to TRBJ1-2; D gene uncertain. This CDR3 comprises 9 residues. V was shortened by 7 bases and J by 10 bases, with 7 bases between the two germline ends. Looked up from germline, CDR1 is MNHEY and CDR2 is SMNVEV (reference sequence). The CDR3 DNA is TGTGCCAGCACCCCCCTCTACACCTTC. Protein product: CASTPLYTF.

The chain is built from TRBV7-2 and TRBJ1-5; D is perhaps TRBD1 (6 bases). V was trimmed by 6 bases and J by 0 bases, leaving 15 bases between them. The CDR3 runs to 16 residues. CDR1 and CDR2 (germline): SGHTA, FQGNSA. The CDR3 protein is CASSSTGAYSNQPQHF. In nucleotides, the CDR3 is TGTGCCAGCAGTTCGACAGGAGCATATAGCAATCAGCCCCAGCATTTT.

The CDR3 bases are TGCGCCAGCAGCCCCTCCAGGGGTGGATACTATGGCTACACCTTC. This gives the protein CASSPSRGGYYGYTF. The chain links TRBV4-3 to TRBJ1-2, with D perhaps TRBD1 (6 bases). The CDR3 sequence is 15 residues long. V was clipped by 4 bases and J by 3 bases, with 15 bases between them. Germline assignment: CDR1 LGHNA and CDR2 YSLEER.